These T cell receptor beta chains were read from a single sample in a study of blood T cell repertoires in COVID-19. Profiled with immunoSEQ multiplex PCR; TCRdb holds only in-frame clones, not every one. The sample holds 35,000 to 45,000 clones; approximately 88% are singletons and the top ten take roughly 6.1%. Sequencing used peripheral blood. The receptors originated from a human donor in a cohort sampled during active COVID-19. Both conserved end residues are part of each CDR3. D genes are given only for firm matches. Only part of the rows carry a size: once, few, many, or a class if the clone is expanded.

CDR3 length: 14; V gene: TRBV7-9; J gene: TRBJ2-3; clone size: .; D gene: .; CDR3 protein: CASSLTGSGDTQYF; CDR3 DNA: TGTGCCAGCAGCTTAACGGGGAGCGGGGATACGCAGTATTTT
CDR3 length: 15; V gene: TRBV6-5; J gene: TRBJ1-4; clone size: .; D gene: .; CDR3 protein: CASSPQGFTNEKLFF; CDR3 DNA: TGTGCCAGCAGTCCGCAGGGCTTCACTAATGAAAAACTGTTTTTT
CDR3 length: 14; V gene: TRBV5-1; J gene: TRBJ1-2; clone size: .; D gene: .; CDR3 protein: CASSLGKGDYGYTF; CDR3 DNA: TGCGCCAGCAGCTTGGGCAAGGGGGACTATGGCTACACCTTC
CDR3 length: 14; V gene: TRBV15; J gene: TRBJ1-4; clone size: .; D gene: .; CDR3 protein: CATSRGGGGEKLFF; CDR3 DNA: TGTGCCACCAGCAGAGGAGGCGGGGGCGAAAAACTGTTTTTT
CDR3 length: 15; V gene: TRBV6-5; J gene: TRBJ2-7; clone size: .; D gene: TRBD2; CDR3 protein: CASSYIQRGKSEQYF; CDR3 DNA: TGTGCCAGCAGTTACATCCAGCGGGGGAAGTCCGAGCAGTACTTC
CDR3 length: 14; V gene: TRBV11-2; J gene: TRBJ1-1; clone size: .; D gene: .; CDR3 protein: CASSLSVSRNEAFF; CDR3 DNA: TGTGCCAGCAGCTTAAGCGTATCCCGAAATGAAGCTTTCTTT
CDR3 length: 16; V gene: TRBV2; J gene: TRBJ2-1; clone size: .; D gene: TRBD2; CDR3 protein: CASRMTSGGNYNEQFF; CDR3 DNA: TGTGCCAGCAGGATGACTAGCGGGGGCAACTACAATGAGCAGTTCTTC
CDR3 length: 14; V gene: TRBV19; J gene: TRBJ1-1; clone size: .; D gene: TRBD1; CDR3 protein: CASSSGQANTEAFF; CDR3 DNA: TGTGCCAGTAGTTCGGGACAGGCGAACACTGAAGCTTTCTTT
CDR3 length: 15; V gene: TRBV11-2; J gene: TRBJ2-1; clone size: .; D gene: TRBD2; CDR3 protein: CASSLGLAGYNEQFF; CDR3 DNA: TGTGCCAGCAGCTTAGGGCTAGCGGGATACAATGAGCAGTTCTTC
CDR3 length: 18; V gene: TRBV11-2; J gene: TRBJ2-1; clone size: .; D gene: TRBD2; CDR3 protein: CASSLEGLAGVAYNEQFF; CDR3 DNA: TGTGCCAGCAGCTTAGAAGGCCTAGCGGGAGTAGCATACAATGAGCAGTTCTTC
CDR3 length: 17; V gene: TRBV10-3; J gene: TRBJ2-7; clone size: once; D gene: .; CDR3 protein: CAISESHPSAGFDEQYF; CDR3 DNA: TGTGCCATCAGTGAGTCGCACCCCAGTGCAGGGTTCGACGAGCAGTACTTC
CDR3 length: 13; V gene: TRBV19; J gene: TRBJ2-1; clone size: .; D gene: .; CDR3 protein: CASSQGSYNEQFF; CDR3 DNA: TGTGCCAGTAGTCAGGGTTCCTACAATGAGCAGTTCTTC
CDR3 length: 13; V gene: TRBV2; J gene: TRBJ1-1; clone size: .; D gene: .; CDR3 protein: CASSGDMNTEAFF; CDR3 DNA: TGTGCCAGCAGCGGGGACATGAACACTGAAGCTTTCTTT
CDR3 length: 16; V gene: TRBV4-1; J gene: TRBJ1-4; clone size: few; D gene: TRBD1; CDR3 protein: CASSLRQGTTNEKLFF; CDR3 DNA: TGCGCCAGCAGCCTCCGACAGGGAACAACTAATGAAAAACTGTTTTTT
CDR3 length: 14; V gene: TRBV10-3; J gene: TRBJ1-5; clone size: once; D gene: .; CDR3 protein: CAISDAGSNQPQHF; CDR3 DNA: TGTGCCATCAGTGATGCGGGGAGCAATCAGCCCCAGCATTTT
CDR3 length: 15; V gene: TRBV3-1/TRBV3-2; J gene: TRBJ1-1; clone size: .; D gene: TRBD1; CDR3 protein: CASSQGTGGRTEAFF; CDR3 DNA: TGTGCCAGCAGCCAAGGGACAGGGGGTCGGACTGAAGCTTTCTTT
CDR3 length: 16; V gene: TRBV7-2; J gene: TRBJ1-3; clone size: .; D gene: .; CDR3 protein: CASSLSGVRSGNTIYF; CDR3 DNA: TGTGCCAGCAGCTTATCGGGGGTACGCTCTGGAAACACCATATATTTT
CDR3 length: 15; V gene: TRBV21-1; J gene: TRBJ1-2; clone size: .; D gene: .; CDR3 protein: CASSNGAQGVYGYTF; CDR3 DNA: TGTGCCAGCAGCAATGGGGCGCAGGGGGTCTATGGCTACACCTTC
CDR3 length: 15; V gene: TRBV6-2/TRBV6-3; J gene: TRBJ2-1; clone size: .; D gene: TRBD2; CDR3 protein: CASSLAGSSYNEQFF; CDR3 DNA: TGTGCCAGCAGTCTAGCGGGGAGCTCCTACAATGAGCAGTTCTTC
CDR3 length: 15; V gene: TRBV27; J gene: TRBJ2-1; clone size: .; D gene: .; CDR3 protein: CASSSRQVTYNEQFF; CDR3 DNA: TGTGCCAGCAGTTCACGACAAGTTACCTACAATGAGCAGTTCTTC
CDR3 length: 16; V gene: TRBV11-2; J gene: TRBJ2-5; clone size: once; D gene: .; CDR3 protein: CASSLGVAHWEETQYF; CDR3 DNA: TGTGCCAGCAGCTTAGGGGTAGCTCATTGGGAGGAGACCCAGTACTTC
CDR3 length: 20; V gene: TRBV7-2; J gene: TRBJ1-2; clone size: .; D gene: TRBD1; CDR3 protein: CASSLAQGTGGVISADGYTF; CDR3 DNA: TGTGCCAGCAGCTTAGCGCAGGGGACAGGGGGCGTAATCAGCGCGGATGGCTACACCTTC
CDR3 length: 17; V gene: TRBV7-9; J gene: TRBJ2-5; clone size: .; D gene: .; CDR3 protein: CASSLARASLTGETQYF; CDR3 DNA: TGTGCCAGCAGCTTAGCAAGGGCTAGCCTAACGGGGGAGACCCAGTACTTC
CDR3 length: 16; V gene: TRBV4-3; J gene: TRBJ1-4; clone size: .; D gene: TRBD1; CDR3 protein: CASSQEPGTGTEKLFF; CDR3 DNA: TGCGCCAGCAGCCAAGAACCCGGGACAGGGACGGAAAAACTGTTTTTT
CDR3 length: 14; V gene: TRBV6-5; J gene: TRBJ1-4; clone size: .; D gene: .; CDR3 protein: CASSPGPANEKLFF; CDR3 DNA: TGTGCCAGCAGTCCAGGCCCCGCTAATGAAAAACTGTTTTTT
CDR3 length: 14; V gene: TRBV5-1; J gene: TRBJ2-7; clone size: .; D gene: TRBD1; CDR3 protein: CASSPTGPSYEQYF; CDR3 DNA: TGCGCCAGCAGCCCGACAGGGCCCTCCTACGAGCAGTACTTC
CDR3 length: 15; V gene: TRBV19; J gene: TRBJ2-3; clone size: .; D gene: TRBD2; CDR3 protein: CASSRGPGGRDTQYF; CDR3 DNA: TGTGCCAGTAGTCGGGGGCCGGGGGGGCGAGATACGCAGTATTTT
CDR3 length: 13; V gene: TRBV29-1; J gene: TRBJ1-2; clone size: once; D gene: .; CDR3 protein: CSGEDTGSYGYTF; CDR3 DNA: TGCAGCGGAGAGGACACAGGAAGCTATGGCTACACCTTC
CDR3 length: 14; V gene: TRBV29-1; J gene: TRBJ1-2; clone size: .; D gene: TRBD1; CDR3 protein: CSDLSTGVGYGYTF; CDR3 DNA: TGCAGCGATCTCTCCACAGGGGTAGGGTATGGCTACACCTTC
CDR3 length: 12; V gene: TRBV7-2; J gene: TRBJ2-4; clone size: .; D gene: .; CDR3 protein: CASSLRRGLPYF; CDR3 DNA: TGTGCCAGCAGCTTAAGGAGGGGGCTTCCTTACTTC
CDR3 length: 15; V gene: TRBV19; J gene: TRBJ2-2; clone size: once; D gene: TRBD1; CDR3 protein: CASSNRGLSTGELFF; CDR3 DNA: TGTGCCAGTAGTAACAGGGGGCTAAGCACCGGGGAGCTGTTTTTT
CDR3 length: 15; V gene: TRBV6-5; J gene: TRBJ2-7; clone size: .; D gene: TRBD2; CDR3 protein: CASSYRTSGIGEQYF; CDR3 DNA: TGTGCCAGCAGTTACCGGACTAGCGGGATAGGCGAGCAGTACTTC
CDR3 length: 14; V gene: TRBV10-3; J gene: TRBJ2-7; clone size: .; D gene: .; CDR3 protein: CAISPSGESYEQYF; CDR3 DNA: TGTGCCATCAGCCCGTCGGGAGAATCCTACGAGCAGTACTTC
CDR3 length: 15; V gene: TRBV4-1; J gene: TRBJ2-1; clone size: .; D gene: TRBD2; CDR3 protein: CASSHTGLVGNEQFF; CDR3 DNA: TGCGCCAGCAGCCATACGGGACTAGTGGGGAATGAGCAGTTCTTC
CDR3 length: 14; V gene: TRBV20-1; J gene: TRBJ2-7; clone size: .; D gene: TRBD2; CDR3 protein: CSASGREGRSEQYF; CDR3 DNA: TGCAGTGCTAGTGGGCGGGAGGGCCGTTCCGAGCAGTACTTC
CDR3 length: 15; V gene: TRBV7-2; J gene: TRBJ2-7; clone size: .; D gene: .; CDR3 protein: CASSLDPGATYEQYF; CDR3 DNA: TGTGCCAGCAGCTTAGATCCCGGTGCCACCTACGAGCAGTACTTC
CDR3 length: 14; V gene: TRBV30; J gene: TRBJ1-2; clone size: .; D gene: TRBD1; CDR3 protein: CAWSRDRGGYGYTF; CDR3 DNA: TGTGCCTGGAGCCGGGACAGGGGAGGCTATGGCTACACCTTC
CDR3 length: 13; V gene: TRBV5-6; J gene: TRBJ2-3; clone size: .; D gene: .; CDR3 protein: CASSLAKTDTQYF; CDR3 DNA: TGTGCCAGCAGCTTGGCCAAAACAGATACGCAGTATTTT
CDR3 length: 15; V gene: TRBV5-1; J gene: TRBJ2-1; clone size: .; D gene: TRBD2; CDR3 protein: CASSLGGGTNNEQFF; CDR3 DNA: TGCGCCAGCAGCTTGGGCGGGGGGACGAACAATGAGCAGTTCTTC
CDR3 length: 16; V gene: TRBV3-1/TRBV3-2; J gene: TRBJ1-6; clone size: once; D gene: TRBD1; CDR3 protein: CASSQRDRELGSPLHF; CDR3 DNA: TGTGCCAGCAGCCAAAGGGACAGAGAGTTAGGGTCACCCCTCCACTTT
CDR3 length: 13; V gene: TRBV6-5; J gene: TRBJ1-4; clone size: .; D gene: .; CDR3 protein: CASSSGTNEKLFF; CDR3 DNA: TGTGCCAGCAGTTCAGGGACTAATGAAAAACTGTTTTTT
CDR3 length: 15; V gene: TRBV5-5; J gene: TRBJ1-1; clone size: .; D gene: .; CDR3 protein: CASSFLQGRGTEAFF; CDR3 DNA: TGTGCCAGCAGCTTCCTCCAGGGAAGGGGGACTGAAGCTTTCTTT